The next 31 T cell receptor beta chains were all read from a single sample in a study of technical replicates of blood from several donors. Profiled with immunoSEQ multiplex PCR; TCRdb holds only in-frame clones, not every one. This sample yields approximately 97,000 clones, of which 90% to 97% are seen a single time; more than 0.3% belongs to the top ten. The specimen sequenced was T cells isolated from PBMCs. These receptors came from a human donor in good health.

The CDR3 DNA reads TGCGCCAGCAGCGATGGACTAGCGGGAACCTACGAGCAGTACTTC. It is translated as CASSDGLAGTYEQYF. V is TRBV5-1 and J is TRBJ2-7, with 12 bases fitting TRBD2. Germline-derived CDR1 and CDR2 are SGHRS and YFSETQ. CDR3 length equals 15 residues. J lost 2 bases, V lost 4 bases, and 4 bases had no gene match.

The chain uses TRBV19 and TRBJ1-4, with TRBD1 matching over 7 bases. The CDR3 loop spans 15 amino acids. From germline, CDR1 is LNHDA and CDR2 SQIVND (reference sequence). V trimming: 4 bases; J trimming: 8 bases; junction bases outside the gene matches: 10. CDR3 residues: CASSKVQGMKEKLFF. As DNA, the CDR3 is TGTGCCAGTAGTAAAGTACAGGGGATGAAAGAAAAACTGTTTTTT.

The V gene is TRBV7-9, the J gene TRBJ2-1; 9 nucleotides match TRBD2. This CDR3 comprises 16 residues. CDR1 is SEHNR and CDR2 is FQNEAQ in the germline V gene (reference sequence). V lost 4 bases, J lost 7 bases, and 11 bases stayed unmatched. CDR3 nucleotides: TGTGCCAGCAGCTCCCGGAGTAGCGGGAGAAAAAATGAGCAGTTCTTC. Its translation is CASSSRSSGRKNEQFF.

The chain couples TRBV27 to TRBJ1-2; the match to TRBD1 covers 8 bases. Germline CDR1 MNHEY, CDR2 SMNVEV (reference sequence). This CDR3 is 16 amino acids long. The V gene end was trimmed by 0 bases and the J gene end by 7 bases; junction bases not matched to a gene: 10. CDR3 nucleotide sequence: TGTGCCAGCAGTTTATCGATAGGGACAGGACCTGGTGGCTACACCTTC. Translating gives CASSLSIGTGPGGYTF.

This chain uses TRBV11-2 with TRBJ2-1; 8 bases fit TRBD2. After removal of 1 base from V and 0 bases from J, the junction contained 8 bases not matched to a gene. The CDR3 is 18 amino acids. Germline CDR1 and CDR2: SGHAT and FQNNGV. The DNA for the CDR3 is TGTGCCAGCAGCTTAGTGGCTAGCGGGTTGGGCTCCTACAATGAGCAGTTCTTC. This codes for CASSLVASGLGSYNEQFF.

This clone has only a few counts. The J gene is TRBJ2-3, the V gene TRBV7-3; D might be TRBD1 (5 bases). This CDR3 region has 14 residues. The germline V gene has CDR1 SGHTA and CDR2 FQGTGA. V was shortened by 5 bases and J by 3 bases, with 12 bases between the two germline ends. The CDR3 DNA reads as TGTGCCAGCAGCCTGGGGCTAGTAACAGATACGCAGTATTTT. Encoded protein: CASSLGLVTDTQYF.

J is TRBJ2-7 and V is TRBV7-9; the D gene is possibly TRBD2 (5 bases). Germline lookup yields CDR1 SEHNR and CDR2 FQNEAQ (reference sequence). With 6 bases removed from V and 0 bases from J, the gap between germline ends came to 9 bases. This CDR3 spans 13 amino acids. The CDR3 nucleotides read TGTGCCAGCAGGACGACTACCTCCTACGAGCAGTACTTC. This gives the protein CASRTTTSYEQYF.

In this sample, this clone turned up once. This chain uses TRBV10-3 with TRBJ2-2, with D unclear. Trimming removed 11 bases at V and 1 base at J, with 17 bases between. The CDR3 has 15 residues. Germline assignment: CDR1 ENHRY and CDR2 SYGVKD. CDR3 DNA: TGTGCCGTATCACTCCTGACGGGGAACACCGGGGAGCTGTTTTTT. It is translated as CAVSLLTGNTGELFF.

The chain joins TRBV5-6 to TRBJ1-2, with D perhaps TRBD1 (5 bases). Between the trimmed V and J ends, which lost 2 bases and 7 bases, there was a span of 12 bases. The length of the CDR3 is 13 residues. Germline lookup yields CDR1 SGHDT and CDR2 YYEEEE. CDR3 bases: TGTGCCAGCAGCTTACAGGAGATAATTGGCTACACCTTC. Protein product: CASSLQEIIGYTF.

The chain joins TRBV6-1 to TRBJ2-6; D gene uncertain. Deletions cut 6 bases from V and 1 base from J, with 4 bases between. This CDR3 is built from 13 residues. Germline loops: CDR1 MNHNS, CDR2 SASEGT. CDR3 sequence reads: CASRTSGANVLTF. CDR3 sequence (DNA): TGTGCCAGCAGAACATCTGGGGCCAACGTCCTGACTTTC.

V and J are TRBV28 and TRBJ1-2, with D unresolved. V lost 3 bases to trimming and J lost 8 bases, with 31 bases between them. The germline V gene has CDR1 MDHEN and CDR2 SYDVKM. The CDR3 contains 19 residues. The chain's CDR3 is CASSLFIRGPAFSDRGYTF. The CDR3 bases are TGTGCCAGCAGTTTGTTTATTCGAGGGCCCGCTTTTAGTGATCGGGGCTACACCTTC.

Details on this clone: At one boundary the junction diverges from the germline segment, which might be a read error. The CDR3 sequence is CASSGLAGVNYNEQFF. CDR3 coding DNA: TGTGCCAGTAGCGGGCTAGCGGGAGTTAACTACAATGAGCAGTTCTTC. The chain recombines TRBV9 with TRBJ2-1; 10 bases map to TRBD2. The CDR3 extends over 16 amino acids. Germline CDR1 reads SGDLS; CDR2 reads YYNGEE.

The genes are TRBV27 and TRBJ1-2, with 9 bases lining up with TRBD1. The V gene's germline CDR1 is MNHEY and CDR2 SMNVEV (reference sequence). The V segment lost 6 bases and the J segment 0 bases; nucleotides outside the gene matches: 11. CDR3 length: 17 amino acids. The CDR3 DNA reads TGTGCCAGCAGCTTGGACAGGGGAGGTCTGGCTAACTATGGCTACACCTTC. It is translated as CASSLDRGGLANYGYTF.

The rearrangement uses TRBV30 and TRBJ2-3, with 10 nucleotides matching TRBD1. The V gene's germline CDR1 is GTSNPN and CDR2 SVGIG (reference sequence). Unmatched junction bases numbered 5, after V lost 5 bases and J lost 6 bases. The CDR3 spans 13 residues. The CDR3 sequence is CAWDRGLGDTQYF. CDR3 DNA: TGTGCCTGGGACAGGGGGCTCGGGGATACGCAGTATTTT.

The chain carries TRBV30 and TRBJ2-5; 11 bases align to TRBD1. Per the germline V gene, CDR1 is GTSNPN and CDR2 is SVGIG (reference sequence). This CDR3 is built from 16 residues. V trimming: 2 bases; J trimming: 5 bases; junction bases outside the gene matches: 10. The CDR3 sequence is CAWSRGTGGIGETQYF. CDR3 bases: TGTGCCTGGAGTAGGGGGACAGGGGGTATTGGGGAGACCCAGTACTTC.

This clone was found once. The CDR3 loop is CASSDPTGQPDGYTF. The CDR3 DNA is TGCGCCAGCAGTGACCCAACTGGACAGCCAGATGGCTACACCTTC. The J gene is TRBJ1-2, the V gene TRBV10-2, with D perhaps matching TRBD1 (6 bases). Trimming left V 3 bases short and J 6 bases short, with 17 bases between. CDR1 WSHSY and CDR2 SAAADI come from the germline V gene. The CDR3 length is 15 residues.

The chain combines TRBV10-1 with TRBJ2-1; 7 bases match TRBD1. Germline values: CDR1 WNHNN, CDR2 SYGVQD (reference sequence). The V and J ends lost 10 bases and 1 base, in that order; junction bases with no gene match: 7. The CDR3 consists of 14 residues. Written as DNA, the CDR3 is TGCGCCAATCCAGGGGACAGTTCCTACAATGAGCAGTTCTTC. Its protein is CANPGDSSYNEQFF.

J is TRBJ2-5 and V is TRBV6-5, with unresolved D. In germline, CDR1 is MNHEY, CDR2 SVGAGI. This CDR3 has 11 amino acids. Trimming removed 6 bases from V and 2 bases from J, with 4 bases in between. CDR3 in amino acids: CASRTQETQYF. Here the CDR3 DNA reads TGTGCCAGCAGGACTCAAGAGACCCAGTACTTC.

The V and J genes are TRBV9 and TRBJ1-5; 7 positions agree with TRBD1. Trimming took 2 bases from V and 7 from J; bases not matched to a gene: 3. From germline, CDR1 is SGDLS and CDR2 YYNGEE. This CDR3 is 13 amino acids long. CDR3 sequence (DNA): TGTGCCAGCAGCGTGGCAGGGGGGCAGCCCCAGCATTTT. As protein: CASSVAGGQPQHF.

This clone was counted a single time. The rearrangement joins TRBV7-3 to TRBJ2-7; 7 bases fit TRBD2. The CDR3 is made up of 15 amino acids. CDR1 and CDR2 from the germline V gene are SGHTA and FQGTGA. J lost 3 bases, V lost 2 bases, and 7 bases had no gene match. Written as DNA, the CDR3 is TGTGCCAGCAGCTTAGGGGGGGGAAACGTCTACGAGCAGTACTTC. Its translation is CASSLGGGNVYEQYF.

The V and J genes are TRBV9 and TRBJ2-7, with D possibly matching TRBD2 (6 bases). CDR3 size: 15 residues. V lost 4 bases, J lost 2 bases, and 16 bases lay in between. Germline values: CDR1 SGDLS, CDR2 YYNGEE. CDR3 region: CASSPGLLKTYEQYF. For the CDR3, the DNA is TGTGCCAGCAGCCCGGGACTTCTTAAGACCTACGAGCAGTACTTC. The full variable domain, with the rest looked up from reference TRBV9 and TRBJ2-7, is DSGVTQTPKHLITATGQRVTLRCSPRSGDLSVYWYQQSLDQGLQFLIQYYNGEERAKGNILERFSAQQFPDLHSELNLSSLELGDSALYFCASSPGLLKTYEQYFGPGTRLTVT.

This chain connects TRBV5-8 to TRBJ2-5; D is uncertain. The CDR3 consists of 15 residues. The V end was cut by 1 base, the J end by 0 bases, with 10 bases between. The germline V gene encodes CDR1 SGHTS and CDR2 YDEGEE. CDR3 residues: CASSLPTEYQETQYF. The CDR3, as DNA: TGTGCCAGCAGCTTGCCTACTGAGTACCAAGAGACCCAGTACTTC.

This rearrangement joins TRBV28 to TRBJ2-7; 8 bases agree with TRBD1. CDR3 length: 15 amino acids. CDR1 and CDR2 (germline): MDHEN, SYDVKM. V shed 5 bases, J shed 3 bases, and the junction held 9 bases outside the gene matches. The DNA of the CDR3 is TGTGCCAGCAGTCTAACAGGGGGGAATATCTACGAGCAGTACTTC. Amino acid sequence: CASSLTGGNIYEQYF.

The chain has TRBV6-5 and TRBJ2-7; 7 positions agree with TRBD1. The CDR3 has 14 residues. Germline V gene lookup returns CDR1 MNHEY and CDR2 SVGAGI. J was trimmed by 3 bases and V by 4 bases; bases with no gene match: 6. The chain's CDR3 is CASSSPRTGYEQYF. Written as DNA, the CDR3 is TGTGCCAGCAGTTCTCCTCGGACAGGCTACGAGCAGTACTTC.

The chain employs TRBV6-1 and TRBJ1-4; tentative D call: TRBD1 (6 bases). The germline CDR1 and CDR2 sequences are MNHNS and SASEGT. V lost 7 bases and J 7 bases, leaving 16 bases between the germline ends. There are 14 residues in the CDR3. CDR3 in DNA: TGTGCCAGCAAATTTCAGGGGAGTGTTGAAAAACTGTTTTTT. It encodes CASKFQGSVEKLFF.

The chain joins TRBV19 to TRBJ1-5; a possible D gene is TRBD1 (6 bases). CDR1 and CDR2 (germline): LNHDA, SQIVND (reference sequence). This CDR3 has 15 residues. V gave up 5 bases and J gave up 0 bases, with 11 bases separating them. CDR3 in amino acids: CASSLTGYSNQPQHF. The CDR3, as DNA: TGTGCCAGTAGTCTCACAGGGTATAGCAATCAGCCCCAGCATTTT.

This clone was found once. The rearrangement links TRBV30 to TRBJ1-5; D is uncertain. The V gene's germline CDR1 is GTSNPN and CDR2 SVGIG (reference sequence). The CDR3 runs 12 residues. Trimming took off 1 base at V and 5 bases at J, with 6 bases between the two ends. The CDR3 loop reads CAWSEEYQPQHF. DNA for the CDR3: TGTGCCTGGAGTGAAGAGTATCAGCCCCAGCATTTT. Looking up the rest from reference TRBV30 and TRBJ1-5 gives the full variable domain: SQTIHQWPATLVQPVGSPLSLECTVEGTSNPNLYWYRQAAGRGLQLLFYSVGIGQISSEVPQNLSASRPQDRQFILSSKKLLLSDSGFYLCAWSEEYQPQHFGDGTRLSIL.

A word on this clone: Other DNA sequences in this sample translate to the same CDR3. The V and J genes are TRBV27 and TRBJ2-1; TRBD2 agrees at 7 bases. The CDR3 loop spans 15 amino acids. Losses at the gene ends were 4 bases for V and 8 bases for J; bases not matched to a gene: 11. CDR1 is MNHEY and CDR2 is SMNVEV in the germline V gene (reference sequence). CDR3 sequence reads: CASSSLAEGPDEQFF. DNA for the CDR3: TGTGCCAGCAGTTCCCTAGCGGAGGGGCCCGATGAGCAGTTCTTC.

The rearrangement joins TRBV2 to TRBJ1-5; D not resolved. CDR3 size: 15 residues. Per germline, CDR1 SNHLY and CDR2 FYNNEI. V lost 4 bases, J lost 0 bases, and 10 bases lay in between. The CDR3 coding sequence is TGTGCCAGCAGTGCACAGCCCTATAGCAATCAGCCCCAGCATTTT. Protein: CASSAQPYSNQPQHF.

The sample holds a few counts of this clone. This chain joins TRBV28 and TRBJ2-1, with TRBD2 matching over 12 bases. V lost 6 bases and J lost 7; bases outside the gene matches: 4. The CDR3 extends over 14 amino acids. The germline V gene has CDR1 MDHEN and CDR2 SYDVKM. The DNA of the CDR3 is TGTGCCAGCAGACCCGGACTAGCGGGAAATGAGCAGTTCTTC. Protein sequence: CASRPGLAGNEQFF.

J is TRBJ1-1 and V is TRBV4-1; no reliable D call. The V gene's germline CDR1 is MGHRA and CDR2 YSYEKL. The CDR3 has 16 amino acids. V was pared by 0 bases and J by 2 bases, with 13 bases between. The CDR3 DNA follows: TGCGCCAGCAGCCAAGAAATAACGGGTATAAACACTGAAGCTTTCTTT. This sequence encodes CASSQEITGINTEAFF.